The following is a TCR beta chain sequence with its context. Its matching antigen is unknown. Time point reported: week 47, end of study. The content of each vaccine dose was 300 ug of mutant IDH1 20-mer peptide, and topical imiquimod accompanied it. This sample stems from a study of a mutant IDH1 vaccine in newly diagnosed glioma. About the research overall: The earlier regimen, radiotherapy, temozolomide, or both, was most often both.

CDR1 MNHEY and CDR2 SVGAGI come from the germline V gene. CDR3 length: 15 amino acids. J gave up 9 bases and V 9 bases, and 18 bases lay outside the gene matches. TCRdb keeps only in-frame clones here, not all; method: immunoSEQ multiplex PCR. The profile covers about 34,000 clones, with roughly 89% appearing a single time and more than 10% taken by the ten largest. The source material was PBMCs, sampled from a glioma patient whose treatment included an IDH1 peptide vaccine. The sequence was collected from a woman aged 30 to 39 with glioma. J is TRBJ2-3 and V is TRBV6-5, with 7 bases aligning to TRBD2. The CDR3 protein is CASIPRAGDRVTQYF. The CDR3 nucleotides are TGTGCCAGTATTCCCCGGGCGGGGGACCGCGTCACGCAGTATTTT.